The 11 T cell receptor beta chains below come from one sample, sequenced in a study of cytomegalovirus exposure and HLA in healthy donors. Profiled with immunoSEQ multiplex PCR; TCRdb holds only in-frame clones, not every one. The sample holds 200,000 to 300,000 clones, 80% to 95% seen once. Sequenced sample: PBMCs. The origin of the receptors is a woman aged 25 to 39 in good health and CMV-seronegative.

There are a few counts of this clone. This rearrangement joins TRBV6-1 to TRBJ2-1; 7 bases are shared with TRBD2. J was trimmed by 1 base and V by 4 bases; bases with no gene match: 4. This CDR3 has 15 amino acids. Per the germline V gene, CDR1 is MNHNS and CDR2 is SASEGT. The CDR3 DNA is TGTGCCAGCAGTGTCACTAGCGAGTCCTACAATGAGCAGTTCTTC. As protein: CASSVTSESYNEQFF.

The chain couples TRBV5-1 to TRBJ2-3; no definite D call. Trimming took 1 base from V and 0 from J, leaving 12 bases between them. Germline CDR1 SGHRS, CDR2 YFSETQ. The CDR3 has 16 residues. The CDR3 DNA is TGCGCCAGCAGCTTGACAGAAGCTTCTAGCACAGATACGCAGTATTTT. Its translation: CASSLTEASSTDTQYF.

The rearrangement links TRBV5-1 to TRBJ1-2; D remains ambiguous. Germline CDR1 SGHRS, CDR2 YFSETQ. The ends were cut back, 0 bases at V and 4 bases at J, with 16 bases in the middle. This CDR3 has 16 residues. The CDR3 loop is CASSLGTVHNFYGYTF. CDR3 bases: TGCGCCAGCAGCTTGGGGACCGTTCATAACTTCTATGGCTACACCTTC.

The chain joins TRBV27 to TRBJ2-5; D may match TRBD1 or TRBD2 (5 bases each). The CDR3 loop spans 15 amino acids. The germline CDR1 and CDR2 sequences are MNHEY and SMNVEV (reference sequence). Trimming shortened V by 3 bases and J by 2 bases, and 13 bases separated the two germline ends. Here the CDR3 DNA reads TGTGCCAGCAGTTTTCGAGGGGCACAACAAGAGACCCAGTACTTC. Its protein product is CASSFRGAQQETQYF.

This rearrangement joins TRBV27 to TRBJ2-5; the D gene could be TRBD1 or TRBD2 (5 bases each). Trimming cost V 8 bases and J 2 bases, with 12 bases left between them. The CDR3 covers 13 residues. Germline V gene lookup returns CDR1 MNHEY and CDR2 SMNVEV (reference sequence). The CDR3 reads CASGTVGQETQYF. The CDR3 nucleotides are TGTGCCAGCGGGACGGTCGGGCAAGAGACCCAGTACTTC.

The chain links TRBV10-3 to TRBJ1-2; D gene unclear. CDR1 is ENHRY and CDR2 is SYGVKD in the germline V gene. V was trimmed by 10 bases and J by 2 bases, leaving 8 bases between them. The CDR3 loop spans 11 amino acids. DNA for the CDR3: TGTGCCACAGACGGGAACTATGGCTACACCTTC. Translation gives CATDGNYGYTF.

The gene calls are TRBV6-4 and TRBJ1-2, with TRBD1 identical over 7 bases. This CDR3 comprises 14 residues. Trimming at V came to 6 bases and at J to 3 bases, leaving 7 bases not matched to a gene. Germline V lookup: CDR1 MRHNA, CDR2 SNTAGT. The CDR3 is CASRPRDRHYGYTF. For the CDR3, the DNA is TGTGCCAGCAGACCCCGGGACAGACACTATGGCTACACCTTC.

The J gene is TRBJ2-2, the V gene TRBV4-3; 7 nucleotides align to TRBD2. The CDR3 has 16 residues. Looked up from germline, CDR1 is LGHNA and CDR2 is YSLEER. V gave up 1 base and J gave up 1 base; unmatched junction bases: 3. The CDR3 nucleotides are TGCGCCAGCAGCCAAGGACTAGCACAGAACACCGGGGAGCTGTTTTTT. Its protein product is CASSQGLAQNTGELFF.

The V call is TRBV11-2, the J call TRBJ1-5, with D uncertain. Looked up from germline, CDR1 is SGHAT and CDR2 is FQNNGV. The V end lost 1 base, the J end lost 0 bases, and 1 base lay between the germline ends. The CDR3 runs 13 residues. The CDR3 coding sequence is TGTGCCAGCAGCTTAGGTAGCAATCAGCCCCAGCATTTT. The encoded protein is CASSLGSNQPQHF. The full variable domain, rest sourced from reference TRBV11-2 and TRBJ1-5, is EAGVAQSPRYKIIEKRQSVAFWCNPISGHATLYWYQQILGQGPKLLIQFQNNGVVDDSQLPKDRFSAERLKGVDSTLKIQPAKLEDSAVYLCASSLGSNQPQHFGDGTRLSIL.

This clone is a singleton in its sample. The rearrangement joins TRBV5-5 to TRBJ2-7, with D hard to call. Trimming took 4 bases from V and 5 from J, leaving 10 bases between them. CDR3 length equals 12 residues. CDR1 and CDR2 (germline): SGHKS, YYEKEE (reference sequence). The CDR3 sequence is CASSLTIHEQYF. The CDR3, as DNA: TGTGCCAGCAGCCTAACAATCCACGAGCAGTACTTC.

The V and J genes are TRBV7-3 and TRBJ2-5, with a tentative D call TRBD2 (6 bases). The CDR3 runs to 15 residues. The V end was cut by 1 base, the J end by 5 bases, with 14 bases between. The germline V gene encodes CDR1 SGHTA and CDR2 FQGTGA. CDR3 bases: TGTGCCAGCAGCTTAAATCTGGGTAGCGGTGAGACCCAGTACTTC. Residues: CASSLNLGSGETQYF.